Listed here are 9 T cell receptor beta chains from one sample, sequenced in a study of neurological immune-mediated disorders. TCRdb analysed the 5' RACE reads with MiXCR anew, one entry per CDR3 protein. This table holds more than 50,000 distinct CDR3 sequences, 4% to 6% found once. Sequencing was done on a sample of PBMCs. The source is a woman in her twenties or thirties with multiple sclerosis.

The sample holds a few counts of this clonotype. The chain has TRBV29-1 and TRBJ2-7; 7 bases are a match to TRBD1. Germline V lookup: CDR1 SQVTM, CDR2 ANQGSEA. J was trimmed by 2 bases and V by 5 bases; bases with no gene match: 9. The CDR3 is 14 residues long. CDR3 sequence (DNA): TGCAGCGTTCTCCAATGGGACAGAACCTACGAGCAGTACTTC. This codes for CSVLQWDRTYEQYF.

In its sample, this clonotype was seen a few times. The chain has TRBV5-1 and TRBJ2-1; TRBD2 agrees at 14 bases. CDR1 and CDR2 from the germline V gene are SGHRS and YFSETQ. V dropped 4 bases and J dropped 8; count of bases not matched to a gene: 5. The CDR3 is 15 amino acids. The CDR3 loop is CASSQGLAGVDEQFF. CDR3 nucleotide sequence: TGCGCCAGCAGCCAGGGACTAGCGGGGGTGGATGAGCAGTTCTTC.

This clonotype was seen at least ten times. The V gene is TRBV5-1, the J gene TRBJ2-2; TRBD1 aligns across 8 bases. Germline V gives CDR1 SGHRS, CDR2 YFSETQ. With 3 bases clipped from V and 0 bases from J, the junction kept 1 base outside the gene matches. The length of the CDR3 is 15 residues. The CDR3 region is CASSWDRSNTGELFF. For the CDR3, the DNA is TGCGCCAGCAGCTGGGACAGGTCGAACACCGGGGAGCTGTTTTTT.

This clonotype was seen repeatedly, ten times or more. The chain couples TRBV4-2 to TRBJ2-7; TRBD2 matches at 8 bases. Unmatched junction bases numbered 2, after V lost 0 bases and J lost 1 base. Looked up from germline, CDR1 is LGHNA and CDR2 is YNFKEQ. The CDR3 length is 15 residues. The CDR3 DNA follows: TGTGCCAGCAGCCAAGAACTAGCGGATTCCTACGAGCAGTACTTC. It specifies CASSQELADSYEQYF.

This clonotype was detected many times. V usage is TRBV7-8 and J usage is TRBJ2-7, with no clear D. Germline V gene data show CDR1 as SGHVS and CDR2 as FQNEAQ. Trimming removed 5 bases from V and 6 bases from J, with 11 bases in between. This CDR3 comprises 12 residues. CDR3 in amino acids: CASSVPGREQYF. The CDR3 nucleotides are TGTGCCAGCAGCGTACCTGGGCGCGAGCAGTACTTC.

This clonotype was seen at least ten times. For the CDR3, the DNA is TGTGCCAGCAGCCAGCGGGGGGTCGGGGAAAACATTCAGTACTTC. It codes for CASSQRGVGENIQYF. The V gene is TRBV5-8, the J gene TRBJ2-4; the match to TRBD2 covers 9 bases. The trim removed 4 bases at V and 5 bases at J, leaving 7 bases unmatched. The CDR3 runs to 15 residues. Germline CDR1 SGHTS, CDR2 YDEGEE. The whole variable domain, filled in from reference TRBV5-8 and TRBJ2-4, reads EAGVTQSPTHLIKTRGQQATLRCSPISGHTSVYWYQQALGLGLQFLLWYDEGEERNRGNFPPRFSGRQFPNYSSELNVNALELEDSALYLCASSQRGVGENIQYFGAGTRLSVL.

This clonotype was seen repeatedly, ten times or more. The J gene is TRBJ2-7, the V gene TRBV6-2 or TRBV6-3; D is undetermined. Germline CDR1 reads MNHEY; CDR2 reads SVGEGT. This CDR3 region has 11 residues. V was clipped by 2 bases and J by 4 bases, with 3 bases between them. DNA for the CDR3: TGTGCCAGCAGTTACACTTACGAGCAGTACTTC. It yields the protein CASSYTYEQYF.

The rearrangement joins TRBV6-6 to TRBJ1-1; weak D call: TRBD1 (5 bases). Trimming took off 4 bases at V and 0 bases at J, with 9 bases between the two ends. The CDR3 consists of 14 residues. Germline loops: CDR1 MNHNY, CDR2 SVGAGI (reference sequence). In DNA form, the CDR3 reads TGTGCCAGCAGTTCCCGGGGGGTGAACACTGAAGCTTTCTTT. It yields the protein CASSSRGVNTEAFF.

This clonotype has just a few counts. At one boundary the junction diverges from the germline segment, which might be a read error. J is TRBJ1-5 and V is TRBV28; weak D call: TRBD1 (6 bases). Germline V CDR1 and CDR2: MDHEN, SYDVKM. The CDR3 is 15 amino acids. CDR3 loop: CASSVTGPSNQPQNF. CDR3 DNA sequence: TGTGCCAGCAGTGTGACAGGCCCAAGCAATCAGCCCCAGAATTTT. The full variable domain, completed using reference TRBV28 and TRBJ1-5, is DVKVTQSSRYLVKRTGEKVFLECVQDMDHENMFWYRQDPGLGLRLIYFSYDVKMKEKGDIPEGYSVSREKKERFSLILESASTNQTSMYLCASSVTGPSNQPQNFGDGTRLSIL.